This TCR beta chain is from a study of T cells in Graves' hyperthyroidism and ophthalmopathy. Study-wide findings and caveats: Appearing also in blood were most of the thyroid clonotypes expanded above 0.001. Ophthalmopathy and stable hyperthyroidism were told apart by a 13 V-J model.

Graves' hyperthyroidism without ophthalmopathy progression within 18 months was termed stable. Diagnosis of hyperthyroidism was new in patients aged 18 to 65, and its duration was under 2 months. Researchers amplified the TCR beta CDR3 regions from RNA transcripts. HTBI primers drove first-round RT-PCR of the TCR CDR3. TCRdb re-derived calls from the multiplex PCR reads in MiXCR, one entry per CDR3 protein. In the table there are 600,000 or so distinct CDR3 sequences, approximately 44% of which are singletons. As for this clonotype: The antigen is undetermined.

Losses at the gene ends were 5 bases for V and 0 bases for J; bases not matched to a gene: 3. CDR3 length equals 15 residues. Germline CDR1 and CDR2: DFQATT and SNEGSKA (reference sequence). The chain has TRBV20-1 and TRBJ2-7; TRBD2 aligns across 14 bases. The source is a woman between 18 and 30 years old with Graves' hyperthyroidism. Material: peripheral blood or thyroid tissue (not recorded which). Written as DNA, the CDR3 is TGCAGTGCTGACGGGACTAGCGGGAGCTCCTACGAGCAGTACTTC. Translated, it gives CSADGTSGSSYEQYF.